The 7 T cell receptor beta chains presented below share a single source sample, sequenced in a study of shared clonotypes between healthy human individuals. Repertoires were generated with immunoSEQ multiplex PCR, while TCRdb's copy carries only in-frame clones and drops some. The data hold some 500,000 clones, with around 95% observed a single time. Source material: naive CD4+ T cells sorted from blood. Subset in this sample: CD45RA+ positively selected. These receptors all stem from a woman in her 30s in good health.

The chain employs TRBV30 and TRBJ2-7; D is undetermined. Between the trimmed V and J ends, which lost 3 bases and 4 bases, there was a span of 7 bases. Germline assignment: CDR1 GTSNPN and CDR2 SVGIG (reference sequence). The CDR3 extends over 11 amino acids. This CDR3 reads CAWSGYYEQYF. The CDR3 region has the DNA TGTGCCTGGAGCGGATATTACGAGCAGTACTTC.

The gene calls are TRBV5-1 and TRBJ1-1, with TRBD1 matching over 9 bases. The CDR3 covers 15 residues. V lost 0 bases to trimming and J lost 5 bases; unmatched junction nucleotides: 5. Per germline, CDR1 SGHRS and CDR2 YFSETQ. The CDR3 loop reads CASSLGDREGTEAFF. In DNA form, the CDR3 reads TGCGCCAGCAGCTTGGGGGACAGGGAAGGGACTGAAGCTTTCTTT. Filled out from reference TRBV5-1 and TRBJ1-1, the complete variable domain reads KAGVTQTPRYLIKTRGQQVTLSCSPISGHRSVSWYQQTPGQGLQFLFEYFSETQRNKGNFPGRFSGRQFSNSRSEMNVSTLELGDSALYLCASSLGDREGTEAFFGQGTRLTVV.

The chain joins TRBV5-6 to TRBJ2-2; TRBD2 might be the D (6 bases). CDR3 length: 14 amino acids. Germline values: CDR1 SGHDT, CDR2 YYEEEE. V was pared by 7 bases and J by 7 bases, with 17 bases between. For the CDR3, the DNA is TGTGCCAGCGGACGGAGGGCCCAGGGCGGGGAGCTGTTTTTT. This codes for CASGRRAQGGELFF.

This chain links TRBV7-2 with TRBJ2-7; D gene unclear. The germline V and J ends were trimmed by 0 bases and 9 bases, with 6 bases remaining between them. The CDR3 consists of 11 residues. CDR1 and CDR2 from the germline V gene are SGHTA and FQGNSA. The CDR3 spells CASSLASAQYF. The CDR3 nucleotides read TGTGCCAGCAGCTTAGCGTCTGCGCAGTACTTC.

The rearrangement links TRBV4-2 to TRBJ2-7, with D hard to call. V lost 1 base, J lost 5 bases, and 3 bases lay in between. CDR3 length: 11 residues. Per the germline V gene, CDR1 is LGHNA and CDR2 is YNFKEQ. CDR3 in amino acids: CASSQGNEQYF. CDR3 DNA: TGTGCCAGCAGCCAAGGGAACGAGCAGTACTTC.

The chain uses TRBV29-1 and TRBJ2-5, with TRBD2 matching 7 bases. The J call may be incorrect, as the DNA end agrees better with TRBJ2-7. This CDR3 is built from 14 residues. CDR1 and CDR2 from the germline V gene are SQVTM and ANQGSEA. The CDR3 reads CSVAYGEGPYEQYF. CDR3 nucleotide sequence: TGCAGCGTTGCCTACGGGGAGGGGCCCTACGAGCAGTACTTC.

This clone came up once. The same CDR3 is also encoded by other DNA sequences in this sample. The chain recombines TRBV7-9 with TRBJ1-2; D perhaps matches TRBD1 (5 bases). Germline CDR1 SEHNR, CDR2 FQNEAQ (reference sequence). The CDR3 extends over 12 amino acids. The V and J ends lost 4 bases and 4 bases respectively, with 7 bases between them. DNA of the CDR3: TGTGCCAGCAGCTCGCAGGGCTATGGCTACACCTTC. The encoded protein is CASSSQGYGYTF.